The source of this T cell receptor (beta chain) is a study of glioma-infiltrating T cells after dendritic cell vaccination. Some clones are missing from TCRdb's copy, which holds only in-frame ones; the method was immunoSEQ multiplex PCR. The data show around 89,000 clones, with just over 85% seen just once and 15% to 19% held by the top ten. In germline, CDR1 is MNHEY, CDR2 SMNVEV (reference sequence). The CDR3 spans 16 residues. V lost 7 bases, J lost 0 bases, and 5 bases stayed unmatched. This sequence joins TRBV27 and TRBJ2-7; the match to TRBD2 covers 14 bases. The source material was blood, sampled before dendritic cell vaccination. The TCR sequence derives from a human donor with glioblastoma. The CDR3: CASTAGTSGSSYEQYF. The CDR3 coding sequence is TGTGCCAGCACCGCCGGGACTAGCGGGAGCTCCTACGAGCAGTACTTC.